This entry lists 30 T cell receptor beta chains sequenced from one sample in a study of shared clonotypes between healthy human individuals. The assay was immunoSEQ multiplex PCR, and TCRdb's table has in-frame clones only and misses some. The sample records 450,000 to 650,000 clones, around 76% being singletons. The source material was PBMCs. Source of these receptors: a woman aged 40-49 years in good health. Some clones in this sample may be carry-over from other donors' samples.

This rearrangement joins TRBV11-2 to TRBJ1-3, with a weak D call TRBD1 (5 bases). V was pared by 1 base and J by 1 base, with 14 bases between. The CDR3 length is 17 residues. Germline V gives CDR1 SGHAT, CDR2 FQNNGV. This chain's CDR3 is CASSLVRARGSGNTIYF. For the CDR3, the DNA is TGTGCCAGCAGCTTAGTTAGAGCCCGGGGGTCTGGAAACACCATATATTTT.

V gene TRBV19 combines with J gene TRBJ2-5; D tentatively reads TRBD1 or TRBD2 (5 bases each). The CDR3 consists of 14 residues. Germline CDR1 LNHDA, CDR2 SQIVND (reference sequence). Trimming left V 4 bases short and J 9 bases short, with 18 bases between. The CDR3 coding sequence is TGTGCCAGTAGTACAGACAGTACCAAGAGGGCCCAGTACTTC. Its translation: CASSTDSTKRAQYF.

The CDR3 sequence: CASSEQGGDTQYF. CDR3 coding DNA: TGTGCCAGCAGTGAACAGGGGGGGGACACCCAGTACTTC. The rearrangement links TRBV6-1 to TRBJ2-5; either TRBD1 or TRBD2 may supply D (7 bases each). This CDR3 is built from 13 residues. The germline gives CDR1 MNHNS, CDR2 SASEGT. The V and J ends lost 2 bases and 8 bases respectively, with 12 bases between them.

The V gene is TRBV18, the J gene TRBJ2-4; 7 nucleotides match TRBD1. The V gene end was trimmed by 5 bases and the J gene end by 0 bases; junction bases not matched to a gene: 7. There are 16 residues in the CDR3. The germline gives CDR1 KGHSH, CDR2 LQKENI. CDR3 bases: TGTGCCAGCTCAGACCGGACAGGTCTAGCCAAAAACATTCAGTACTTC. Amino acid sequence: CASSDRTGLAKNIQYF.

This clone was recorded only once. The V call is TRBV7-6, the J call TRBJ2-1, with 15 bases fitting TRBD2. Germline trimming cut 1 base from V and 1 base from J; bases unmatched to any gene: 8. This CDR3 contains 20 residues. The germline CDR1 and CDR2 sequences are SGHVS and FNYEAQ. The CDR3 coding sequence is TGTGCCAGCAGCTTAGAGGCGTGGGGACTAGCGGGAGGTTCCTACAATGAGCAGTTCTTC. Its protein is CASSLEAWGLAGGSYNEQFF.

This clone is a singleton in its sample. The J gene is TRBJ2-5, the V gene TRBV5-4; D is uncertain. The CDR3 totals 14 residues. Deletions cut 3 bases from V and 4 bases from J, with 13 bases between. CDR1 SGHNT and CDR2 YYREEE come from the germline V gene (reference sequence). CDR3: CASSSHMVTETQYF. CDR3 nucleotide sequence: TGTGCCAGCAGCTCCCACATGGTGACAGAGACCCAGTACTTC.

V and J are TRBV20-1 and TRBJ2-4, with D unclear. Germline V gene data show CDR1 as DFQATT and CDR2 as SNEGSKA (reference sequence). This CDR3 is built from 11 residues. Trimming left V 0 bases short and J 6 bases short, with 3 bases between. The CDR3 loop reads CSARDLNIQYF. CDR3 coding DNA: TGCAGTGCTAGAGACTTAAACATTCAGTACTTC.

In this sample, this clone turned up a few times. The gene calls are TRBV10-2 and TRBJ2-1, with D possibly matching TRBD2 (6 bases). With 4 bases removed from V and 5 bases from J, the gap between germline ends came to 15 bases. CDR1 WSHSY and CDR2 SAAADI come from the germline V gene. The CDR3 length is 15 residues. CDR3 loop: CASSGATSGHNEQFF. As DNA, the CDR3 is TGCGCCAGCAGTGGGGCCACCAGCGGGCACAATGAGCAGTTCTTC.

Worth noting for this clone: The sample holds other DNA sequences that translate to the same CDR3. The genes are TRBV5-4 and TRBJ2-2; D perhaps matches TRBD1 (5 bases). The germline gives CDR1 SGHNT, CDR2 YYREEE (reference sequence). Trimming stripped 4 bases from V and 3 bases from J, with 10 bases between. This CDR3 has 14 amino acids. CDR3 DNA: TGTGCCAGCAGCCTCGACAGCTACACCGGGGAGCTGTTTTTT. It is translated as CASSLDSYTGELFF.

CDR3 loop: CASSRGLAGGGNEQFF. The CDR3 DNA reads as TGCGCCAGCAGCCGGGGACTAGCGGGAGGTGGCAATGAGCAGTTCTTC. The chain recombines TRBV5-1 with TRBJ2-1; 15 nucleotides match TRBD2. Germline V gives CDR1 SGHRS, CDR2 YFSETQ. The CDR3 covers 16 residues. Trimming at V came to 4 bases and at J to 6 bases, leaving 5 bases not matched to a gene.

The V and J genes are TRBV28 and TRBJ2-1; 11 bases align to TRBD2. J lost 7 bases, V lost 2 bases, and 4 bases had no gene match. Germline V CDR1 and CDR2: MDHEN, SYDVKM. CDR3 length: 15 amino acids. This CDR3 reads CASSLILAGVNEQFF. The CDR3 DNA is TGTGCCAGCAGTTTAATACTAGCGGGAGTTAATGAGCAGTTCTTC.

This clone was detected once. CDR3 region: CSAVRGSQLSYEQYF. The DNA for the CDR3 is TGCAGCGCCGTTAGGGGCAGTCAGCTTTCCTACGAGCAGTACTTC. This chain uses TRBV29-1 with TRBJ2-7, with D tentatively TRBD1 (5 bases). Trimming took off 7 bases at V and 1 base at J, with 20 bases between the two ends. The CDR3 spans 15 residues. Germline V gene lookup returns CDR1 SQVTM and CDR2 ANQGSEA.

The chain links TRBV30 to TRBJ1-1, with D perhaps matching TRBD1 (5 bases). The CDR3 covers 12 residues. V lost 0 bases, J lost 9 bases, and 11 bases lay in between. CDR1 GTSNPN and CDR2 SVGIG come from the germline V gene (reference sequence). The CDR3 sequence: CAWSVGEAKAFF. CDR3 DNA: TGTGCCTGGAGTGTAGGGGAGGCGAAAGCTTTCTTT. Together with reference TRBV30 and TRBJ1-1, the CDR3 gives the full variable domain: SQTIHQWPATLVQPVGSPLSLECTVEGTSNPNLYWYRQAAGRGLQLLFYSVGIGQISSEVPQNLSASRPQDRQFILSSKKLLLSDSGFYLCAWSVGEAKAFFGQGTRLTVV.

The CDR3, as DNA: TGTGCCAGCAGAGGGGGGACTAGCGGGATCAACGAGCAGTACTTC. Translated: CASRGGTSGINEQYF. V gene TRBV28 combines with J gene TRBJ2-7, with 13 bases aligning to TRBD2. This CDR3 has 15 amino acids. The V segment lost 6 bases and the J segment 5 bases; nucleotides outside the gene matches: 7. Germline V gives CDR1 MDHEN, CDR2 SYDVKM.

The chain recombines TRBV7-3 with TRBJ2-1; 8 positions agree with TRBD2. Trimming removed 1 base from V and 6 bases from J; junction bases left unmatched: 5. CDR3 length: 15 amino acids. CDR1 SGHTA and CDR2 FQGTGA come from the germline V gene. This CDR3 is CASSLRLAGFNEQFF. CDR3 nucleotide sequence: TGTGCCAGCAGCTTAAGGCTAGCGGGCTTCAATGAGCAGTTCTTC. The variable domain in full, with the rest retrieved from reference TRBV7-3 and TRBJ2-1, is GAGVSQTPSNKVTEKGKYVELRCDPISGHTALYWYRQSLGQGPEFLIYFQGTGAADDSGLPNDRFFAVRPEGSVSTLKIQRTERGDSAVYLCASSLRLAGFNEQFFGPGTRLTVL.

This clone is a singleton in its sample. The chain has TRBV18 and TRBJ2-3, with 7 nucleotides matching TRBD2. J lost 0 bases, V lost 2 bases, and 8 bases had no gene match. CDR1 and CDR2 (germline): KGHSH, LQKENI. CDR3 length: 17 residues. In DNA form, the CDR3 reads TGTGCCAGCTCACCAATGGCTAGCGGTTCTAGCACAGATACGCAGTATTTT. It codes for CASSPMASGSSTDTQYF.

The chain employs TRBV19 and TRBJ1-5; possibly TRBD1 for D (6 bases). CDR1 and CDR2 (germline): LNHDA, SQIVND (reference sequence). This CDR3 has 15 residues. With 3 bases removed from V and 6 bases from J, the gap between germline ends came to 15 bases. The CDR3 DNA sequence: TGTGCCAGTAGTATTGGGAGGGGGGTCGGTCAGCCCCAGCATTTT. Its translation: CASSIGRGVGQPQHF.

A word on this clone: A read error is likely here: a far larger clone is one base away. This chain links TRBV18 with TRBJ1-1; D gene unclear. This CDR3 is 15 amino acids long. The V end lost 4 bases, the J end lost 1 base, and 13 bases lay between the germline ends. The germline CDR1 and CDR2 sequences are KGHSH and LQKENI. The DNA for the CDR3 is TGTGCCAGCTCACGGGCAAGGCGGGAGAACACTGAAGCTTTCTTT. This gives the protein CASSRARRENTEAFF.

This clone was observed a handful of times. CDR3 protein: CASSQGQSDQPQHF. DNA for the CDR3: TGTGCCAGCTCACAAGGACAGTCCGATCAGCCCCAGCATTTT. The chain combines TRBV18 with TRBJ1-5; tentative D call: TRBD1 (6 bases). Germline CDR1 is KGHSH and CDR2 is LQKENI. V was shortened by 4 bases and J by 5 bases, with 12 bases between the two germline ends. The length of the CDR3 is 14 residues.

This clone was seen a handful of times. The gene calls are TRBV28 and TRBJ1-3; a weak D match, TRBD1 (6 bases). The CDR3 extends over 17 amino acids. The germline V and J ends were trimmed by 5 bases and 1 base, with 18 bases remaining between them. The germline V gene encodes CDR1 MDHEN and CDR2 SYDVKM. In nucleotides, the CDR3 is TGTGCCAGCAGTCACGGGACACGGTATAGGTCTGGAAACACCATATATTTT. Translated, it gives CASSHGTRYRSGNTIYF. The full variable domain, rest sourced from reference TRBV28 and TRBJ1-3, is DVKVTQSSRYLVKRTGEKVFLECVQDMDHENMFWYRQDPGLGLRLIYFSYDVKMKEKGDIPEGYSVSREKKERFSLILESASTNQTSMYLCASSHGTRYRSGNTIYFGEGSWLTVV.

The chain couples TRBV6-5 to TRBJ1-2, with TRBD1 matching over 9 bases. This CDR3 comprises 13 residues. In germline, CDR1 is MNHEY, CDR2 SVGAGI. Losses at the gene ends were 5 bases for V and 12 bases for J; bases not matched to a gene: 10. The CDR3 DNA reads TGTGCCAGCAGTCCAGGGACAGGGAGGAAGGACACCTTC. It encodes CASSPGTGRKDTF.

The V gene is TRBV11-2, the J gene TRBJ2-1, with 10 bases lining up with TRBD2. The germline V gene encodes CDR1 SGHAT and CDR2 FQNNGV. This CDR3 comprises 15 residues. Germline trimming cut 3 bases from V and 6 bases from J; bases unmatched to any gene: 5. The CDR3 is CASSFSSGSVNEQFF. DNA for the CDR3: TGTGCCAGCAGCTTTTCTAGCGGGAGCGTCAATGAGCAGTTCTTC.

In its sample, this clone was seen once. Being one base from a much bigger clone, this may be a read error. The chain employs TRBV29-1 and TRBJ2-1; D is unclear. This CDR3 region has 13 residues. Per germline, CDR1 SQVTM and CDR2 ANQGSEA. Trimming removed 7 bases at V and 0 bases at J, with 10 bases between. The CDR3 nucleotides read TGCAGCGCTGACATGTTCTCCTACAATGAGCAGTTCTTC. This gives the protein CSADMFSYNEQFF.

The CDR3 DNA follows: TGTGCCAGCACCGCCGGGACAGGGGGCAGTGTGAGTGAGCAGTTCTTC. Translation: CASTAGTGGSVSEQFF. This chain links TRBV28 with TRBJ2-1, with 12 bases aligning to TRBD1. This CDR3 contains 16 residues. The germline gives CDR1 MDHEN, CDR2 SYDVKM. V shed 7 bases and J 9 bases; nucleotides not matched to a gene: 13.

The V call is TRBV27, the J call TRBJ2-2, with D unclear. Per germline, CDR1 MNHEY and CDR2 SMNVEV (reference sequence). Trimming took 4 bases from V and 5 from J, leaving 20 bases between them. This CDR3 has 17 residues. The CDR3 nucleotides are TGTGCCAGCAGTTCGCCGGTTGCCACTTCTCGAACCGGGGAGCTGTTTTTT. It encodes CASSSPVATSRTGELFF.

The chain joins TRBV5-1 to TRBJ1-3; D gene uncertain. CDR1 and CDR2 (germline): SGHRS, YFSETQ. The ends were cut back, 2 bases at V and 0 bases at J, with 12 bases in the middle. This CDR3 is built from 16 residues. CDR3 sequence reads: CASSFGSSNSGNTIYF. In DNA, the CDR3 is TGCGCCAGCAGCTTTGGTAGTTCCAACTCTGGAAACACCATATATTTT. Complete variable domain (other parts from reference TRBV5-1 and TRBJ1-3): KAGVTQTPRYLIKTRGQQVTLSCSPISGHRSVSWYQQTPGQGLQFLFEYFSETQRNKGNFPGRFSGRQFSNSRSEMNVSTLELGDSALYLCASSFGSSNSGNTIYFGEGSWLTVV.

V and J are TRBV10-3 and TRBJ2-3; TRBD2 agrees at 8 bases. This CDR3 has 16 amino acids. The junction had 13 bases not matched to a gene; V was cut back by 5 bases and J by 6 bases. From germline, CDR1 is ENHRY and CDR2 SYGVKD. CDR3 bases: TGTGCCATCAGTCCAGGGCGGGAGGTCGCCACCGATACGCAGTATTTT. Its protein product is CAISPGREVATDTQYF.

For the CDR3, the DNA is TGTGCCAGCAGTTATGGGCAGGGGAAACCTGGAAACACCATATATTTT. Encoded protein: CASSYGQGKPGNTIYF. The chain has TRBV6-9 and TRBJ1-3, with D possibly TRBD1 on 6 matching bases. Germline CDR1 reads MNHGY; CDR2 reads SVAAGI. The CDR3 runs 16 residues. V was pared by 2 bases and J by 2 bases, with 13 bases between.

The chain employs TRBV29-1 and TRBJ2-7; TRBD2 aligns across 16 bases. With 3 bases clipped from V and 6 bases from J, the junction kept 11 bases outside the gene matches. Germline V gives CDR1 SQVTM, CDR2 ANQGSEA. The CDR3 totals 17 residues. The CDR3 sequence: CSVEGLAGGPRFGEQYF. The CDR3 DNA is TGCAGCGTTGAGGGACTAGCGGGAGGGCCAAGATTCGGCGAGCAGTACTTC.

The chain is built from TRBV4-1 and TRBJ1-5; 9 bases fit TRBD1. The CDR3 spans 15 residues. The germline CDR1 and CDR2 sequences are MGHRA and YSYEKL. Trimming cost V 6 bases and J 6 bases; bases outside gene matches: 9. CDR3 DNA: TGCGCCAGCAGGGAAATCGGGACAGGGTCTCAGCCCCAGCATTTT. Its translation is CASREIGTGSQPQHF.